Included here is one TCR beta chain sequence, with context. What antigen it recognizes has not been identified. Within one base of it there is no much larger clone, and no base qualities were kept. From the germline V gene, CDR1 is SQVTM and CDR2 is ANQGSEA. The CDR3 spans 12 residues, from the cysteine through the phenylalanine. Left in the record is the CDR3 DNA by itself, 36 bases read in frame from the first base. The V end gives up 4 bases and the J end 11 bases, leaving 9 bases in the junction not matched to a gene. This entry belongs to a study of blood T cell repertoires in COVID-19 (dated by TCRdb to the early 2020s). Broadly, across the study: Collaborator samples came from the United States, Italy and Spain and covered acute and convalescent phases of COVID-19. The material from the prospective study consisted of cDNA or gDNA derived from T cells, B-cell-depleted T cells, or PBMCs. Deeply sampled blood TCRbeta repertoires from subjects exposed to, actively infected with, or recovered from COVID-19 were included in the dataset. The repertoires were released in a freely available public database meant as a resource for research on the immune response to SARS-CoV-2. Samples were obtained from the ongoing ImmuneRACE study (first 160 participants) and from 1,000 to 1,500 subjects provided by 6 global collaborators. The sample metadata nearly always contained a de-identified subject ID, COVID-19 status, age in years and sex. Where available, HLA class I and class II types were obtained from metadata supplied by the sample provider rather than from assay-based typing. Overall study outcomes, separate from this receptor: Clinical and demographic metadata were provided uncurated, with the amount varying by source and participant.

TCRbeta CDR3 regions were amplified from genomic DNA by means of the immunoSEQ Assay, a bias-controlled multiplex PCR. The study's processing was this. Within the assay, amplification of reference gene primers was used to estimate how many nucleated cells each sample contained. Sequence reads were collapsed and filtered to measure the absolute abundance of every unique TCRbeta CDR3 rearrangement. For each sample, productive Simpson clonality was calculated as the square root of Simpson's diversity index over productive rearrangements. Sourced from immuneACCESS, this table was stored by TCRdb with only in-frame sequences that have V and J called. A share of the clones is absent; for the studies checked, an unresolved V gene accounts for under half, and the remainder has no known explanation. The D gene and trimming were derived from the DNA, and the V and J assignments and clone size from that table. The sample yields about 240,000 clones; 80% to 90% were counted once. The ten most abundant clones make up 2.6% of the sample.

Participants in the prospective study were aged about 18 to 95 years, lived in some 24 United States geographic areas, and enrolled through a virtual design. In the prospective study, participants were assigned to cohorts based on the clinical history participants reported in a screening survey and a study questionnaire. In the prospective study, mobile phlebotomists collected whole blood, serum and a nasopharyngeal or oropharyngeal swab from each participant. Over a roughly 2-month period, participants in the prospective study had the option of providing additional blood draws and questionnaires. Blood samples from the prospective study were shipped frozen or at room temperature prior to DNA extraction.

The chain is made from TRBV29-1 and TRBJ1-1; TRBD1 fits 8 bases in the junction. The clonotype originates from a woman in her 30s with acute COVID-19. Sequencing was performed on PBMCs or T cells enriched from blood (not recorded which). The DNA sequence is given as TGCAGCGTTGGAGGACAGGGTGGGGTTGCTTTCTTT. The translation is CSVGGQGGVAFF.